This T cell receptor (beta chain) is from a study of persistence of HIV-infected CD4 T cells. Germline CDR1 reads SGHDN; CDR2 reads FVKESK. V was shortened by 5 bases and J by 6 bases, with 13 bases between the two germline ends. CDR3 length: 13 residues. With respect to this clone: Antigen unknown.

Findings and caveats of the study: Proviral oligoclonality tracked with TCR oligoclonality within the same sorted cells. Degenerate expanded CDR3beta sequences were enriched among CMV- and Gag-responding cells.

This was the immunoSEQ version 4 assay in survey mode. Genomic DNA was diluted to 10 ng/uL, up to roughly 1 ug per sample. Here immunoSEQ multiplex PCR was the method, and the copy in TCRdb shows in-frame clones only, minus some. The sample comprises approximately 8,000 clones, around 67% of which are singletons, and roughly 19% rests with the top ten. Cells were stimulated with CMV-infected fibroblast lysates at approximately 10 ug/mL. Sorting of responding CD4+ T cells relied on upregulated CD40 ligand together with CD69. Donors had CD4+ T cell counts above 400 cells/uL and were CMV-seropositive. This clonotype originated in an adult man with HIV who was CMV-seropositive. This specimen was CD4+ T cells sorted from PBMCs after roughly 17-hour stimulation, taken from a patient who received antiretroviral therapy. V gene TRBV14 combines with J gene TRBJ1-2; a weak D match, TRBD1 (6 bases). CDR3 residues: CASSVQGLNGYTF. The CDR3, as DNA: TGTGCCAGCAGCGTCCAGGGGCTTAATGGCTACACCTTC.